This T cell receptor beta chain was sequenced for a study of blood T cell repertoires in COVID-19. Sequencing was performed with immunoSEQ multiplex PCR; in TCRdb, only in-frame clones are kept and a portion is missing. The sample consists of 70,000 or so clones, over 85% of them appearing once. J lost 9 bases, V lost 3 bases, and 13 bases had no gene match. The CDR3 runs to 17 residues. Germline values: CDR1 SGHVS, CDR2 FNYEAQ. The chain links TRBV7-6 to TRBJ2-5; 13 bases agree with TRBD2. The TCR originated in a man in his fifties or sixties with acute or convalescent COVID-19. The material sequenced was peripheral blood. The CDR3 DNA is TGTGCCAGCAGCTTGGGCAGGACTAGCGGGGGACTCGGGGCCCAGTACTTC. It codes for CASSLGRTSGGLGAQYF.